In this sample, the clone carrying this T cell receptor beta chain turned up many times. This entry is derived from a study of kidney transplant recipient with SARS-CoV-2 infection. Each CDR3 protein gets one entry after TCRdb re-called the reads with MiXCR. Altogether roughly 250,000 distinct CDR3 sequences are present, 29% being singletons, with the ten largest covering nearly 7.5%. Germline V lookup: CDR1 MNHEY, CDR2 SVGAGI. The V end was cut by 4 bases, the J end by 4 bases, with 22 bases between. The CDR3 sequence is 17 residues long. This sequence joins TRBV6-5 and TRBJ1-2, with D unresolved. The clonotype comes from a male patient in his thirties who had COVID-19 and was a kidney transplant recipient. Part of the T cells may come from the graft donor. The input for sequencing was a blood sample, taken at baseline and around day 110 from a kidney transplant recipient. CDR3 nucleotide sequence: TGTGCCAGCAGTTTACACCTCTCTATGCGAAAGACCTATGGCTACACCTTC. Translating it yields CASSLHLSMRKTYGYTF.